This TCR beta chain is drawn from a study of graft-versus-host responses after intestinal transplantation. For the study at large: Transplants were multivisceral, liver-intestinal, or isolated intestinal. Study-wide results and caveats: Circulating GvH clones peaking coincided with falling HvG clones soon after transplant.

V lost 1 base and J 4 bases, leaving 10 bases between the germline ends. The germline CDR1 and CDR2 sequences are SSHAT and FNYEAQ (reference sequence). The CDR3 totals 14 residues. Worth noting for this clone: Its antigen is still unknown.

Method: immunoSEQ multiplex PCR; TCRdb's copy keeps in-frame clones and lacks some. The table lists just under 50,000 clones, roughly 83% of them singletons. The sample consisted of unstimulated CD4+ T cells sorted from spleen or lymph node cells, taken before transplant. The chain has TRBV7-7 and TRBJ2-5; D is uncertain. This TCR came from a human donor who was the organ donor for an intestinal transplant. Here the CDR3 DNA reads TGTGCCAGCAGCTTAGATTATGCCCGAGAGACCCAGTACTTC. Its translation is CASSLDYARETQYF.